One and the same sample provided the 20 T cell receptor beta chains below, sequenced in a study of shared clonotypes between healthy human individuals (TCRdb year 2020). Receptors were amplified or captured by the immunoSEQ multiplex PCR assay. Drawn from immuneACCESS, this table holds only the in-frame rearrangements with V and J called that TCRdb kept. Clones are partly lost; checked studies trace under half to an unresolved V gene and leave the rest unexplained. Recorded for this sample are some 2.3 million clones; approximately 93% of them occurred a single time. The ten largest clonotypes hold 0.35% to 0.5% of the sample. The sequencing input was naive CD4+ T cells from PBMCs. The meaning of the sample's cell subset or site label: CD45RA+ positively selected. These receptors came from a man between 18 and 29 years old in good health. Some clones in this sample may be carry-over from other donors' samples.

The chain employs TRBV9 and TRBJ2-3, with TRBD2 matching over 9 bases. Germline CDR1 and CDR2: SGDLS and YYNGEE. There are 17 residues in the CDR3. Trimming removed 0 bases from V and 1 base from J; junction bases left unmatched: 6. The CDR3 coding sequence is TGTGCCAGCAGCGTAGAGGCGGGAGGGCCTCGCACAGATACGCAGTATTTT. Residues: CASSVEAGGPRTDTQYF.

V and J are TRBV7-9 and TRBJ2-1, with 11 bases fitting TRBD1. V was pared by 5 bases and J by 4 bases, with 4 bases of the junction left unmatched. Germline V lookup: CDR1 SEHNR, CDR2 FQNEAQ (reference sequence). The CDR3 has 15 amino acids. The CDR3 bases are TGTGCCAGCAGCGCCGGGACAGGGGGGTACAATGAGCAGTTCTTC. This gives the protein CASSAGTGGYNEQFF.

Remarks on this clone: The same CDR3 arises from other DNA sequences in this sample as well. The chain recombines TRBV6-5 with TRBJ1-2; 11 positions match TRBD1. Germline-derived CDR1 and CDR2 are MNHEY and SVGAGI. The CDR3 runs 13 residues. J lost 8 bases, V lost 6 bases, and 5 bases had no gene match. This chain's CDR3 is CASRPDRGRGYTF. In nucleotides, the CDR3 is TGTGCCAGCAGACCGGACAGGGGGCGAGGCTACACCTTC.

The gene calls are TRBV2 and TRBJ2-3; D remains ambiguous. Per the germline V gene, CDR1 is SNHLY and CDR2 is FYNNEI. This CDR3 region has 11 residues. V was shortened by 8 bases and J by 3 bases, with 6 bases between the two germline ends. The CDR3, as DNA: TGTGCCAGCGCTCGGACAGATACGCAGTATTTT. Translating it yields CASARTDTQYF.

The rearrangement uses TRBV5-1 and TRBJ1-1; weak D call: TRBD1 (6 bases). Germline loops: CDR1 SGHRS, CDR2 YFSETQ. V was cut by 5 bases and J by 0 bases, with 11 bases left in between. The CDR3 has 14 amino acids. The CDR3 sequence: CASRTGVMNTEAFF. DNA of the CDR3: TGCGCCAGCAGGACAGGCGTAATGAACACTGAAGCTTTCTTT.

The J gene is TRBJ2-1, the V gene TRBV5-1; D is unclear. V lost 0 bases to trimming and J lost 4 bases, with 8 bases between them. Germline CDR1 and CDR2: SGHRS and YFSETQ. CDR3 size: 14 residues. The CDR3 DNA is TGCGCCAGCAGCTTGGCCCCTCCATACAATGAGCAGTTCTTC. Translated, it gives CASSLAPPYNEQFF.

The V call is TRBV29-1, the J call TRBJ1-1, with a possible D match to TRBD1 (5 bases). Germline V gene data show CDR1 as SQVTM and CDR2 as ANQGSEA. The CDR3 is 13 residues long. V was clipped by 7 bases and J by 3 bases, with 15 bases between them. CDR3 sequence: CSAGGAGYTEAFF. CDR3 coding DNA: TGCAGCGCCGGAGGGGCAGGGTACACTGAAGCTTTCTTT.

The chain joins TRBV7-3 to TRBJ1-2, with 8 bases identical to TRBD1. The CDR3 has 15 residues. Germline assignment: CDR1 SGHTA and CDR2 FQGTGA. Unmatched junction bases numbered 8, after V lost 4 bases and J lost 4 bases. CDR3 sequence: CASSSTGQATYGYTF. DNA of the CDR3: TGTGCCAGCAGCTCCACGGGACAGGCCACCTATGGCTACACCTTC.

V usage is TRBV9 and J usage is TRBJ2-1; D is perhaps TRBD2 (6 bases). Germline assignment: CDR1 SGDLS and CDR2 YYNGEE. The CDR3 spans 14 residues. V was cut by 2 bases and J by 7 bases, with 13 bases left in between. The CDR3 protein is CASSVWGEANEQFF. The CDR3 nucleotides read TGTGCCAGCAGCGTCTGGGGGGAGGCGAATGAGCAGTTCTTC.

The chain recombines TRBV7-9 with TRBJ2-1, with 9 nucleotides matching TRBD1. The CDR3 has 15 residues. Trimming at V came to 4 bases and at J to 7 bases, leaving 8 bases not matched to a gene. CDR1 and CDR2 (germline): SEHNR, FQNEAQ (reference sequence). CDR3 coding DNA: TGTGCCAGCAGCTCGGTAGACAGGGGGTCAAATGAGCAGTTCTTC. The encoded protein is CASSSVDRGSNEQFF.

The gene calls are TRBV28 and TRBJ1-2; TRBD1 agrees at 7 bases. Germline CDR1 reads MDHEN; CDR2 reads SYDVKM. The CDR3 consists of 13 residues. The trim removed 10 bases at V and 0 bases at J, leaving 5 bases unmatched. The CDR3 DNA reads TGTGCCACCCCGGACAGGTCTAACTATGGCTACACCTTC. Amino acid sequence: CATPDRSNYGYTF.

The count of this clone is one. The same CDR3 can be traced to other DNA sequences in this sample. This chain joins TRBV15 and TRBJ1-3; D possibly corresponds to TRBD1 (5 bases). The CDR3 loop spans 15 amino acids. Trimming took off 0 bases at V and 3 bases at J, with 9 bases between the two ends. Per germline, CDR1 LNHNV and CDR2 YYDKDF (reference sequence). The CDR3 DNA follows: TGTGCCACCAGCAGAGATCGGGGCAGTGGAAACACCATATATTTT. This encodes CATSRDRGSGNTIYF.

The chain links TRBV19 to TRBJ2-3; TRBD1 or TRBD2 may be the D gene (5 bases each). The V gene's germline CDR1 is LNHDA and CDR2 SQIVND (reference sequence). The CDR3 loop spans 14 amino acids. V gave up 9 bases and J gave up 8 bases, with 21 bases separating them. The CDR3 DNA reads TGTGCCAGCGAACGGTGGGGGTTGGAAGGTACGCAGTATTTT. This gives the protein CASERWGLEGTQYF. The full variable domain, with the rest looked up from reference TRBV19 and TRBJ2-3, is DGGITQSPKYLFRKEGQNVTLSCEQNLNHDAMYWYRQDPGQGLRLIYYSQIVNDFQKGDIAEGYSVSREKKESFPLTVTSAQKNPTAFYLCASERWGLEGTQYFGPGTRLTVL.

As regards this clone: This CDR3 is also generated by other DNA sequences in the sample. The V gene is TRBV7-2, the J gene TRBJ2-7; no clear D. The CDR3 extends over 12 amino acids. CDR1 is SGHTA and CDR2 is FQGNSA in the germline V gene. Trimming stripped 3 bases from V and 3 bases from J, with 6 bases between. The CDR3 protein is CASSFLGYEQYF. CDR3 bases: TGTGCCAGCAGCTTCCTAGGCTACGAGCAGTACTTC.

This clone was observed a few times. Other DNA sequences in this sample translate to the same CDR3. This chain links TRBV7-3 with TRBJ2-1, with 15 bases aligning to TRBD2. The CDR3 loop spans 15 amino acids. Germline-derived CDR1 and CDR2 are SGHTA and FQGTGA. V gave up 2 bases and J gave up 7 bases; unmatched junction bases: 0. In DNA form, the CDR3 reads TGTGCCAGCAGCTTAGGGACTAGCGGGAGGAATGAGCAGTTCTTC. Translation gives CASSLGTSGRNEQFF.

The rearrangement links TRBV11-2 to TRBJ1-2; the D is unclear. V was pared by 5 bases and J by 2 bases, with 6 bases between. The CDR3 has 12 amino acids. Germline V gene sequence: CDR1 SGHAT, CDR2 FQNNGV. CDR3 sequence (DNA): TGTGCCAGCAGCGGTCTGAACTATGGCTACACCTTC. The encoded protein is CASSGLNYGYTF.

J is TRBJ2-1 and V is TRBV5-1; 7 bases agree with TRBD1. Germline values: CDR1 SGHRS, CDR2 YFSETQ. The CDR3 covers 19 residues. J was trimmed by 3 bases and V by 0 bases; bases with no gene match: 15. The CDR3 bases are TGCGCCAGCAGCTTGGGGCCCCTAGTACCGGGACAGCACTACAATGAGCAGTTCTTC. It encodes CASSLGPLVPGQHYNEQFF.

The chain has TRBV21-1 and TRBJ2-3; TRBD1 reflects the table's D call only, with no check against the DNA. TRBV21-1 is described as a pseudogene. The CDR3 has 17 amino acids. CDR3 bases: TGTGCCAGCAGCGGTTCCTTACCGATACAGGGAACAGATACGCAGTATTTT. Residues: CASSGSLPIQGTDTQYF.

This clone was recorded once. This sequence joins TRBV19 and TRBJ2-1; 7 bases match TRBD2. The V gene end was trimmed by 4 bases and the J gene end by 3 bases; junction bases not matched to a gene: 12. Germline V lookup: CDR1 LNHDA, CDR2 SQIVND (reference sequence). This CDR3 spans 17 amino acids. CDR3 region: CASSTTRLALLYNEQFF. CDR3 DNA sequence: TGTGCCAGTAGTACAACCCGACTAGCTTTGCTCTACAATGAGCAGTTCTTC.

This chain connects TRBV7-9 to TRBJ2-3; maybe TRBD1 (5 bases). Germline CDR1 SEHNR, CDR2 FQNEAQ (reference sequence). The V end lost 5 bases, the J end lost 8 bases, and 14 bases lay between the germline ends. The CDR3 runs to 13 residues. The CDR3 nucleotides are TGTGCCAGCAGCCCCGCCCAGGGTATTACGCAGTATTTT. Its translation: CASSPAQGITQYF.